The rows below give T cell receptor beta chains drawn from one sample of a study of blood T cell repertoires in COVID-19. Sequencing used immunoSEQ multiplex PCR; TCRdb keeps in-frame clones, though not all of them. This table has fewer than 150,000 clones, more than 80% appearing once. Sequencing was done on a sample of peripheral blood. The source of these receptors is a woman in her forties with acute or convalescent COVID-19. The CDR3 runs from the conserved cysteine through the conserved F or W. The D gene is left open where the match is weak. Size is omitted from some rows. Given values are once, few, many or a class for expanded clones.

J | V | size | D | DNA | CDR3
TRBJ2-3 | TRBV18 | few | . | TGTGCCAGCTCCCCGATAGAACAGGGAATCCCCACAGATACGCAGTATTTT | CASSPIEQGIPTDTQYF
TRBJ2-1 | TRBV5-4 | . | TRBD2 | TGTGCCAGCAGCTTAGGGGGTAGCGGGGGAACCTACAATGAGCAGTTCTTC | CASSLGGSGGTYNEQFF
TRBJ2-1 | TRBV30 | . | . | TGTGCCTGGAGTCAGGGAAAAGGCTACTCTTCTAGGGAGCAGTTCTTC | CAWSQGKGYSSREQFF
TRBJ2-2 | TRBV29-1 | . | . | TGCAGCGTTAGGAGGACAGACACGAACACCGGGGAGCTGTTTTTT | CSVRRTDTNTGELFF
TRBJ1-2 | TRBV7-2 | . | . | TGTGCCACCGAACCTCGGGTAGACTATGGCTACACCTTC | CATEPRVDYGYTF
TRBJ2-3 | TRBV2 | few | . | TGTGCCAGCACCAAAAGGGTTAGCGCCTCTAGCACAGATACGCAGTATTTT | CASTKRVSASSTDTQYF
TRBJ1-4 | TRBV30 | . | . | TGTGCCTGGAGTGTACAGGGTAATGAAAAACTGTTTTTT | CAWSVQGNEKLFF
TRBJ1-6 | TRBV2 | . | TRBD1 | TGTGCCAGCAGTGAAAAAGGTTTTACAGGGGGATCACCCCTCCACTTT | CASSEKGFTGGSPLHF
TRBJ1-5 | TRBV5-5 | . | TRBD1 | TGTGCCAGCAGCCGTGGACAGGGGGGGCTGGGTCAGCCCCAGCATTTT | CASSRGQGGLGQPQHF
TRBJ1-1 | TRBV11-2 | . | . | TGTGCCAGCAGCTTATCGACTGAAGCTTTCTTT | CASSLSTEAFF
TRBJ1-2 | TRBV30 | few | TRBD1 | TGTGCCTGGAAAACAGGGGCGGCCTATGGCTACACCTTC | CAWKTGAAYGYTF
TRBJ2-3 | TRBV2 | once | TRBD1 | TGTGCCAGCAGTTTAAGGACAGGGTTTCAAGATACGCAGTATTTT | CASSLRTGFQDTQYF
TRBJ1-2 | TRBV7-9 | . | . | TGTGCCAGCAGCTCGAGTGGGGGCGAATATGGCTACACCTTC | CASSSSGGEYGYTF
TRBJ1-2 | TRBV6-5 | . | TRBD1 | TGTGCCAGCAGAAGGACAGGAAAGTCTAACTATGGCTACACCTTC | CASRRTGKSNYGYTF
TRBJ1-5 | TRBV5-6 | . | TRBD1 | TGTGCCAGCAGCTTGTCACCCACAGGGGGCTGGAATCAGCCCCAGCATTTT | CASSLSPTGGWNQPQHF
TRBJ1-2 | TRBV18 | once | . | TGTGCCAGCTCACCCCGCCGGCGGGATGGCTACACCTTC | CASSPRRRDGYTF
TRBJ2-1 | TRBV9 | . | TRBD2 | TGTGCCAGCAGCGCCCGAGGCGGGGGGGCCAATGAGCAGTTCTTC | CASSARGGGANEQFF
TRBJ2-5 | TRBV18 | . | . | TGTGCCAGCTCACCGACAGGAGGCCGGGAGACCCAGTACTTC | CASSPTGGRETQYF
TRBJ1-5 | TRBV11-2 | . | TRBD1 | TGTGCCAGCAGCTCACAGGAGGGACAGGGAAGGCCCCAGCATTTT | CASSSQEGQGRPQHF
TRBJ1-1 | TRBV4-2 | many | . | TGTGCCAGCAGCCAAGACGGGAGACAGCGGGCTTTCTTT | CASSQDGRQRAFF
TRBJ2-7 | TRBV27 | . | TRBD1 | TGTGCCAGCCGGAATCGAGGGGGCTTCCACGAGCAGTACTTC | CASRNRGGFHEQYF
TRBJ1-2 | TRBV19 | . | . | TGTGCCAGTAGTATAGGAGGAGGAAACACCTTC | CASSIGGGNTF
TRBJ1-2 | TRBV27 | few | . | TGTGCCAGCAAGATCAAAGAGGGCAGCATTGGCTACACCTTC | CASKIKEGSIGYTF
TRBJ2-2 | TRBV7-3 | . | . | TGTGCCAGCAGTTATGGACAGACCGGGGAGCTGTTTTTT | CASSYGQTGELFF
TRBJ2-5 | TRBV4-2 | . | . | TGTGCCAGCAGCCAAGTTCAAAAGACCCAGTACTTC | CASSQVQKTQYF
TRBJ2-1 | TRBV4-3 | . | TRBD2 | TGCGCCAGCAGCCGATCCGGACTAGCGGGAGACGGCGGGGGGGATGAGCAGTTCTTC | CASSRSGLAGDGGGDEQFF
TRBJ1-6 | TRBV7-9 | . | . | TGTGCCAGCAGCTTGGCTTGGGACAAATCCGATAATTCACCCCTCCACTTT | CASSLAWDKSDNSPLHF
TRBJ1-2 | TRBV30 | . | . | TGTGCCCGGAGAACCCGGACTACTAGCTATGGCTACACCTTC | CARRTRTTSYGYTF
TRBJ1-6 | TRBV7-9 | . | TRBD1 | TGTGCCAGCAGGCCAGCGGGGACAGGGGTTTCACCCCTCCACTTT | CASRPAGTGVSPLHF
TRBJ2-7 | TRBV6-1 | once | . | TGTGCCAGCAGTGAAGAAAGGGGCGGCGAGCAGTACTTC | CASSEERGGEQYF
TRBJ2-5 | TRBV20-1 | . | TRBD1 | TGCAGTGCCGTACAGGGGAAGACCCAGTACTTC | CSAVQGKTQYF
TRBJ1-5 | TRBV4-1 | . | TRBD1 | TGCGCCAGCAGCCCCGGACAGGGCGATCAGCCCCAGCATTTT | CASSPGQGDQPQHF
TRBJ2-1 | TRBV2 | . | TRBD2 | TGTGCCAGCAGGGGGACTAGCGGGGGAGGGTTCTTC | CASRGTSGGGFF
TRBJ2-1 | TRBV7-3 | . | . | TGTGCCAGCAGCTTCTCACCGGGCAATGAGCAGTTCTTC | CASSFSPGNEQFF
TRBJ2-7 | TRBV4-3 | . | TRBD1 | TGCGCCAGCAGCAAGGGACAGGGGGGGTACGAGCAGTACTTC | CASSKGQGGYEQYF
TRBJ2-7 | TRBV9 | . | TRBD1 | TGTGCCAGCAGCGTAGCCGGATCGACAGGGAACGAGCAGTACTTC | CASSVAGSTGNEQYF
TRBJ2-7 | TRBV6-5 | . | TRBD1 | TGTGCCAGCAGTTACTCGGGACAGGAGCAGTACTTC | CASSYSGQEQYF
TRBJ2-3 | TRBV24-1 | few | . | TGTGCCACCAGTGACCCAGGGATGGACAAAGATACGCAGTATTTT | CATSDPGMDKDTQYF
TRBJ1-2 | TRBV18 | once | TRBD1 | TGTGCCAGCTCACCTTATGGGACAGGGTATGGCTACACCTTC | CASSPYGTGYGYTF
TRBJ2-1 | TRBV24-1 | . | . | TGTGCCACCAGTGGGCGGACGGGGGGCGCCTACAATGAGCAGTTCTTC | CATSGRTGGAYNEQFF